This TCR beta chain was observed in a study of cytomegalovirus exposure and HLA in healthy donors. Findings and caveats of the study: In vitro testing confirmed a few CMV-associated chains as specific for CMV antigens. Several of the most significant clusters were apparently associated with common viral pathogens in a later analysis.

The CDR3 runs 13 residues. The germline V gene encodes CDR1 MNHNY and CDR2 SVGAGI (reference sequence). J was trimmed by 3 bases and V by 6 bases; bases with no gene match: 4. Primers included in the PCR were 60 Vbeta and 13 Jbeta primers. Clones were sequenced by immunoSEQ multiplex PCR, and TCRdb holds only the in-frame ones, with some missing. The table lists 190,000 or so clones, 82% of them singletons, with 0.08% to 0.1% in the top ten. As for this clone: Its antigen is unknown.

This sequence originates from a boy aged 2 to 10 in good health and CMV-seronegative. V usage is TRBV6-6 and J usage is TRBJ2-5; the match to TRBD1 covers 7 bases. The sample comprised PBMCs. CDR3 nucleotide sequence: TGTGCCAGCAGGGGACAGACTGAAGAGACCCAGTACTTC. Translating it yields CASRGQTEETQYF.